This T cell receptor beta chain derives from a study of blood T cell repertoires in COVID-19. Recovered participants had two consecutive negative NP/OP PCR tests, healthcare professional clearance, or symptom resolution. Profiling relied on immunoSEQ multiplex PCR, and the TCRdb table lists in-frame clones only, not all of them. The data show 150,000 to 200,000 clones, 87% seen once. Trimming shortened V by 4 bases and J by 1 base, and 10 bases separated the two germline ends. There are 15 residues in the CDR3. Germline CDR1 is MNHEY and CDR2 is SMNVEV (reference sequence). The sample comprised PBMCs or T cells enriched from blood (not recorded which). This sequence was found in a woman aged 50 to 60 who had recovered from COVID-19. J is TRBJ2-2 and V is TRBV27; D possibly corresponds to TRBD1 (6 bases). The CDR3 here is CASSWQGMNTGELFF. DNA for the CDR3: TGTGCCAGCAGTTGGCAGGGGATGAACACCGGGGAGCTGTTTTTT.